These 26 T cell receptor beta chains share one sample of origin, sequenced in a study of blood T cell repertoires in COVID-19. This table comes from immunoSEQ multiplex PCR, and its TCRdb copy is limited to in-frame clones, with some not included. The sample holds approximately 92,000 clones, around 85% seen once. The sample taken for sequencing was peripheral blood. The receptors here all came from a woman aged 60-70 years with COVID-19, enrolled during active disease.

The chain has TRBV19 and TRBJ1-2, with D perhaps matching TRBD1 (5 bases). The germline CDR1 and CDR2 sequences are LNHDA and SQIVND (reference sequence). This CDR3 spans 13 amino acids. Deletions cut 9 bases from V and 7 bases from J, with 18 bases between. CDR3 residues: CASWGRATPGYTF. Here the CDR3 DNA reads TGTGCCAGCTGGGGCAGGGCCACCCCTGGCTACACCTTC.

The chain employs TRBV12-3 or TRBV12-4 and TRBJ1-5; TRBD1 matches 10 bases. The CDR3 spans 11 residues. Trimming cost V 4 bases and J 16 bases; bases outside gene matches: 4. The CDR3 sequence is CASSSGTGVHF. CDR3 nucleotide sequence: TGTGCCAGCAGTTCCGGGACAGGGGTACATTTT.

This rearrangement joins TRBV7-9 to TRBJ2-7; 8 bases map to TRBD1. V was clipped by 6 bases and J by 6 bases; unmatched bases: 10. Germline V gene lookup returns CDR1 SEHNR and CDR2 FQNEAQ (reference sequence). There are 14 residues in the CDR3. The CDR3 spells CASSLTLQGGEQYF. The CDR3 region has the DNA TGTGCCAGCAGTTTAACTTTACAGGGGGGCGAGCAGTACTTC.

The CDR3 protein is CASSGAGGIEGTQYF. The CDR3 coding sequence is TGTGCCAGCAGCGGGGCGGGGGGTATCGAAGGGACCCAGTACTTC. The chain joins TRBV9 to TRBJ2-5; TRBD2 agrees at 8 bases. Germline CDR1 is SGDLS and CDR2 is YYNGEE. The CDR3 covers 15 residues. The J segment lost 7 bases and the V segment lost 3 bases, leaving 11 bases of the junction unmatched.

The chain is built from TRBV30 and TRBJ2-1; 8 nucleotides line up with TRBD1. The CDR3 consists of 13 residues. Trimming removed 0 bases from V and 5 bases from J; junction bases left unmatched: 0. From germline, CDR1 is GTSNPN and CDR2 SVGIG (reference sequence). The chain's CDR3 is CAWSVQGDNEQFF. CDR3 bases: TGTGCCTGGAGTGTACAGGGGGACAATGAGCAGTTCTTC.

The chain carries TRBV4-3 and TRBJ2-2; possibly TRBD1 for D (6 bases). CDR1 is LGHNA and CDR2 is YSLEER in the germline V gene. Between the trimmed V and J ends, which lost 3 bases and 3 bases, there was a span of 8 bases. The CDR3 is 14 residues long. The CDR3, as DNA: TGCGCCAGCAGCCACGGACAGTACACCGGGGAGCTGTTTTTT. Protein product: CASSHGQYTGELFF.

The chain combines TRBV10-3 with TRBJ1-1; D is uncertain. Per the germline V gene, CDR1 is ENHRY and CDR2 is SYGVKD. The ends were cut back, 10 bases at V and 5 bases at J, with 17 bases in the middle. The CDR3 contains 13 residues. The CDR3 region has the DNA TGTGCCACCCTCCAGACTGCGAGGACTGAAGCTTTCTTT. Translating it yields CATLQTARTEAFF.

The chain carries TRBV30 and TRBJ2-1; no clear D. Trimming took 2 bases from V and 0 from J, leaving 11 bases between them. This CDR3 is built from 15 residues. CDR1 is GTSNPN and CDR2 is SVGIG in the germline V gene (reference sequence). In nucleotides, the CDR3 is TGTGCCTGGAGTCTCCGGGTGCACTCCTACAATGAGCAGTTCTTC. Protein product: CAWSLRVHSYNEQFF. The whole variable domain, remainder taken from reference TRBV30 and TRBJ2-1, is SQTIHQWPATLVQPVGSPLSLECTVEGTSNPNLYWYRQAAGRGLQLLFYSVGIGQISSEVPQNLSASRPQDRQFILSSKKLLLSDSGFYLCAWSLRVHSYNEQFFGPGTRLTVL.

V and J are TRBV21-1 and TRBJ2-7; the table's TRBD2 call for D was not verified on the DNA. TRBV21-1 is listed as a pseudogene. The length of the CDR3 is 17 residues. The CDR3 loop is CASSKEGTGVSSYEQYF. The DNA for the CDR3 is TGTGCCAGCAGCAAAGAGGGCACGGGGGTGAGCTCCTACGAGCAGTACTTC.

The rearrangement uses TRBV29-1 and TRBJ2-3, with 9 bases fitting TRBD2. The CDR3 is made up of 14 amino acids. The J segment lost 5 bases and the V segment lost 6 bases, leaving 9 bases of the junction unmatched. Germline assignment: CDR1 SQVTM and CDR2 ANQGSEA. The CDR3 loop is CSVQRASGEDTQYF. The DNA for the CDR3 is TGCAGCGTCCAGCGGGCTAGCGGGGAAGATACGCAGTATTTT.

V is TRBV6-5 and J is TRBJ1-6, with no clear D. This CDR3 is built from 12 residues. Germline V gives CDR1 MNHEY, CDR2 SVGAGI. Trimming left V 6 bases short and J 9 bases short, with 9 bases between. The CDR3 coding sequence is TGTGCCAGCAGCAGGTCCGGTTCACCCCTCCACTTT. This gives the protein CASSRSGSPLHF.

V usage is TRBV6-6 and J usage is TRBJ1-1; D gene uncertain. This CDR3 spans 13 amino acids. V was cut by 6 bases and J by 0 bases, with 8 bases left in between. Per the germline V gene, CDR1 is MNHNY and CDR2 is SVGAGI (reference sequence). The CDR3 spells CASRRGLNTEAFF. The CDR3 nucleotides are TGTGCCAGCAGAAGAGGTCTGAACACTGAAGCTTTCTTT.

The chain uses TRBV12-3 or TRBV12-4 and TRBJ2-3; 13 nucleotides line up with TRBD2. V lost 4 bases, J lost 14 bases, and 6 bases stayed unmatched. This CDR3 spans 13 amino acids. The CDR3 bases are TGTGCCAGCAGTTCGACTAGCGGGGGGCCCGTGTATTTT. It encodes CASSSTSGGPVYF.

This rearrangement joins TRBV29-1 to TRBJ1-1, with D tentatively TRBD1 (5 bases). Germline V gene lookup returns CDR1 SQVTM and CDR2 ANQGSEA. The CDR3 spans 13 residues. V lost 4 bases, J lost 0 bases, and 9 bases lay in between. CDR3 region: CSVGQTMNTEAFF. The CDR3 nucleotides read TGCAGCGTTGGACAGACGATGAACACTGAAGCTTTCTTT.

This rearrangement joins TRBV7-6 to TRBJ2-7; D unclear. Germline CDR1 SGHVS, CDR2 FNYEAQ. The V end lost 1 base, the J end lost 2 bases, and 9 bases lay between the germline ends. The CDR3 runs to 14 residues. The CDR3 spells CASSLGYLTYEQYF. The CDR3 region has the DNA TGTGCCAGCAGCTTAGGATACCTAACCTACGAGCAGTACTTC.

V usage is TRBV27 and J usage is TRBJ1-1, with D hard to call. V lost 4 bases to trimming and J lost 5 bases, with 17 bases between them. The CDR3 runs to 15 residues. Germline V CDR1 and CDR2: MNHEY, SMNVEV (reference sequence). The CDR3 region is CASSSGLLVGTEAFF. The CDR3, as DNA: TGTGCCAGCAGTTCGGGTCTCCTCGTTGGGACTGAAGCTTTCTTT.

This clone was picked up one time. This chain joins TRBV5-1 and TRBJ1-1, with 11 bases fitting TRBD1. Trimming cost V 8 bases and J 7 bases; bases outside gene matches: 4. The CDR3 runs to 12 residues. Germline-derived CDR1 and CDR2 are SGHRS and YFSETQ. The CDR3 nucleotides are TGCGCCAGGGACAGGGGGCGGGTTGAAGCTTTCTTT. It encodes CARDRGRVEAFF.

The chain links TRBV23-1 to TRBJ2-7; D is unclear. TRBV23-1 belongs to the ORF category, with a function that is uncertain. The CDR3 consists of 16 residues. DNA of the CDR3: TGCGATAACAAGAGTTACCAAGAGGTGGCTAGCTACGAGCAGTACTTC. The encoded protein is CDNKSYQEVASYEQYF.

The chain recombines TRBV6-2 or TRBV6-3 with TRBJ1-2; 7 bases align to TRBD1. The CDR3 extends over 13 amino acids. Germline V gives CDR1 MNHEY, CDR2 SVGEGT. Trimming took 5 bases from V and 4 from J; bases not matched to a gene: 4. The CDR3 nucleotides read TGTGCCAGCAGTCCCCCAGGGGGCTATGGCTACACCTTC. It codes for CASSPPGGYGYTF.

V and J are TRBV5-1 and TRBJ1-5; D may be TRBD1 (6 bases). The ends were cut back, 5 bases at V and 7 bases at J, with 13 bases in the middle. Germline CDR1 reads SGHRS; CDR2 reads YFSETQ. The CDR3 has 13 amino acids. The CDR3 DNA follows: TGCGCCAGCAGAGGGGGAGACAGACAGCCCCAGCATTTT. Translated, it gives CASRGGDRQPQHF. Full variable domain (outside the CDR3, taken from reference TRBV5-1 and TRBJ1-5): KAGVTQTPRYLIKTRGQQVTLSCSPISGHRSVSWYQQTPGQGLQFLFEYFSETQRNKGNFPGRFSGRQFSNSRSEMNVSTLELGDSALYLCASRGGDRQPQHFGDGTRLSIL.

This sequence joins TRBV5-1 and TRBJ2-5, with a tentative D call TRBD1 (5 bases). Germline V gives CDR1 SGHRS, CDR2 YFSETQ. The V gene lost 5 bases and the J gene lost 0 bases, with 8 bases spanning the gap. This CDR3 is built from 13 residues. The CDR3 DNA reads as TGCGCCAGCAGTGACAGCCACCAAGAGACCCAGTACTTC. It is translated as CASSDSHQETQYF.

The chain links TRBV19 to TRBJ2-2; TRBD1 agrees at 9 bases. The CDR3 extends over 15 amino acids. Germline V CDR1 and CDR2: LNHDA, SQIVND (reference sequence). The junction had 5 bases not matched to a gene; V was cut back by 4 bases and J by 5 bases. The CDR3 coding sequence is TGTGCCAGTAGTAGGGACAGGGAGGTGACCGGGGAGCTGTTTTTT. Protein: CASSRDREVTGELFF.

As DNA, the CDR3 is TGTGCCAGCAGCTTAGGGATAAGCCCTACGGGTTCACCCCTCCACTTT. Residues: CASSLGISPTGSPLHF. This chain uses TRBV13 with TRBJ1-6; D not certain. V dropped 0 bases and J dropped 9 bases, with 15 bases sitting between them. CDR3 length: 16 amino acids. Germline CDR1 and CDR2: PRHDT and FYEKMQ (reference sequence).

The rearrangement uses TRBV15 and TRBJ1-5; maybe TRBD1 (6 bases). CDR1 and CDR2 (germline): LNHNV, YYDKDF (reference sequence). There are 15 residues in the CDR3. V lost 0 bases and J lost 2, with 8 bases in between. The CDR3 DNA is TGTGCCACCAGCAGAGAGCCAGGGGGCAATCAGCCCCAGCATTTT. Translation gives CATSREPGGNQPQHF.

The CDR3 coding sequence is TGCGCCAGCAGCTTAACGACAGGGTTCGAGACCCAGTACTTC. It is translated as CASSLTTGFETQYF. The rearrangement uses TRBV5-1 and TRBJ2-5, with TRBD1 matching 7 bases. The CDR3 is made up of 14 amino acids. V lost 2 bases and J lost 5; bases outside the gene matches: 6. The V gene's germline CDR1 is SGHRS and CDR2 YFSETQ. Drawing the rest from reference TRBV5-1 and TRBJ2-5, the complete variable domain is KAGVTQTPRYLIKTRGQQVTLSCSPISGHRSVSWYQQTPGQGLQFLFEYFSETQRNKGNFPGRFSGRQFSNSRSEMNVSTLELGDSALYLCASSLTTGFETQYFGPGTRLLVL.

The chain recombines TRBV6-5 with TRBJ1-5, with 7 bases aligning to TRBD1. CDR1 and CDR2 from the germline V gene are MNHEY and SVGAGI. This CDR3 comprises 13 residues. Trimming took 7 bases from V and 5 from J; bases not matched to a gene: 5. Here the CDR3 reads CASTRQGDQPQHF. CDR3 nucleotides: TGTGCCAGCACCCGACAGGGAGATCAGCCCCAGCATTTT.